Here is one T cell receptor beta chain with its context. Its antigen remains unidentified. The input lacks base qualities; no much larger clone sits a single base away. From cysteine to phenylalanine, the CDR3 is 12 amino acids long. CDR3 DNA only is kept here, 36 bases in frame from base 1. Relative to germline, V is 5 bases shorter and J is 0 bases shorter, with 1 base between their ends. The CDR1 and CDR2 encoded by the germline V gene are MDHEN and SYDVKM. The sample belongs to a study of control samples from healthy donors and cancer patients (dated by TCRdb to about 2020). Libraries were prepared through the immunoSEQ multiplex PCR assay. In its TCRdb copy, this immuneACCESS table keeps in-frame sequences only and misses some clones. Where compared with another copy, unresolved V genes explain less than half of these, and the others have no known cause. The sample has 100,000 to 150,000 clones on record, 70% to 90% of them singletons. Clones ranked in the top ten supply about 2.7% of the sample.

The sample was blood. Recombination linked TRBV28 to TRBJ1-4; the D gene assignment is ambiguous. The TCR was taken from a man aged 55 to 70 in good health. The CDR3 reads as follows: CASSTTNEKLFF. The DNA sequence is given as TGTGCCAGCAGTACAACTAATGAAAAACTGTTTTTT.